The present T cell receptor beta chain was sequenced within a study of T cells after yellow fever vaccination (dated by TCRdb to between 2018 and 2021). About the full investigation: Libraries from fractions with low cell numbers were prepared with the SMART-Seq v4 Ultra Low Input RNA kit. The cohort comprised two healthy male donors, one aged 18 to 30 and one aged 30 to 40 years. To follow T-cell clones before and after primary and booster YFV17D yellow fever vaccination, bulk TCR alpha and beta repertoires were sequenced over time. Bulk PBMC replicates and cell subsets were isolated from blood drawn at multiple timepoints before and after both primary and secondary immunization.

What the research found in general, with its limitations: Most clones expanded after primary vaccination (96% of CD4 and roughly 88% of CD8) were re-detected after the booster, suggesting that broad memory maintenance occurred. Because abundant contaminating clonotypes from the bulk population could be contained in FACS-sorted repertoires, computational filtering was required. Only two donors were included in the study, so the extent to which the findings can be generalized is limited. A small fraction of clonotypes appeared in both the CD4 and CD8 compartments, likely as a result of convergent recombination. Compared with the primary T-cell response, the secondary T-cell response was faster but weaker, reaching its peak on day 5 rather than on day 15.

From a lookup of the germline V gene, CDR1 and CDR2 are SGHRS and YFSETQ. The V and J ends are trimmed by 0 bases and 1 base, leaving 7 bases between them. Inclusive of the bounding cysteine and phenylalanine, the CDR3 is 14 residues long. CDR3 DNA only is kept here, 42 bases in frame from base 1. This clonotype was seen repeatedly, ten times or more. The specificity of this receptor is unknown. No much larger clone exists at a distance of one base, and base qualities are not known. TCRdb lists the instrument as Illumina NovaSeq 6000. TCR cDNA was synthesized by 5'RACE template switching, through which a universal primer site and unique molecular identifiers were introduced. cDNA synthesis was primed from both the TCR alpha and TCR beta constant segments. Library amplification used two PCR steps, and the second PCR step added sample barcodes and sequencing adapters. Sequencing of the libraries was done on either Illumina HiSeq 2500 (2x100 bp) or NovaSeq (2x150 bp). On the authors' methods: Demultiplexing of reads and collapsing into UMI consensus sequences were performed with MIGEC, and V(D)J alignment was carried out with MiXCR. Vaccine-responding clonotypes were identified with edgeR using replicate PBMC samples, with FDR below 0.01 and a log2 fold change above 5 up to day 15 being required. Each bulk clonotype received a CD4 or CD8 identity based on whether the sequenced CD4 or CD8 repertoire contained that clonotype at higher abundance. Clones were called with MiXCR by TCRdb after fastp trimmed the public reads at Q25, and only in-frame beta chains were retained. Rows matching on CDR3 protein sequence are summarized as one entry with the most common DNA and genes. The V and J calls and clone size are TCRdb's, not the authors'. Counted in this sample were around 310,000 distinct CDR3 sequences; approximately 3.9% of them appeared once. The ten largest clones add up to about a quarter of the sample.

This sample's treatment or condition label indicates: live attenuated yellow fever vaccine strain. At each blood-draw timepoint, two biological replicates of bulk PBMCs were collected. A standard Ficoll-Paque protocol was used to isolate PBMCs from peripheral blood. RNA was extracted with TriZol from bulk PBMCs, CD4 and CD8 fractions, and dextramer-positive and dextramer-negative fractions. The chain is made from TRBV5-1 and TRBJ1-1, with the D gene uncertain. Sequenced here: PBMCs, sampled on the day of the yellow fever booster vaccination. The sequence came from a man aged 18 to 35 who received the YFV17D yellow fever vaccine. The CDR3 region reads CASSLGGRNTEAFF. The DNA is as follows: TGCGCCAGCAGCTTGGGAGGGAGGAACACTGAAGCTTTCTTT.